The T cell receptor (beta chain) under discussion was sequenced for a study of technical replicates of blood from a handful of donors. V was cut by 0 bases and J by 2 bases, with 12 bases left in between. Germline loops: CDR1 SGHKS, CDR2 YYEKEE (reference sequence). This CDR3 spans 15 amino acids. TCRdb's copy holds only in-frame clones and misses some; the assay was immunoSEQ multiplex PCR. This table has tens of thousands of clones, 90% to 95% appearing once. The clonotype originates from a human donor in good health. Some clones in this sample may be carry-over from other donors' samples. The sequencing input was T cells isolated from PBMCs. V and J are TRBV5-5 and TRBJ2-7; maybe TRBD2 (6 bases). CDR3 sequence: CASSLDVGGPYEQYF. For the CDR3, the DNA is TGTGCCAGCAGCTTGGATGTGGGGGGACCCTACGAGCAGTACTTC.